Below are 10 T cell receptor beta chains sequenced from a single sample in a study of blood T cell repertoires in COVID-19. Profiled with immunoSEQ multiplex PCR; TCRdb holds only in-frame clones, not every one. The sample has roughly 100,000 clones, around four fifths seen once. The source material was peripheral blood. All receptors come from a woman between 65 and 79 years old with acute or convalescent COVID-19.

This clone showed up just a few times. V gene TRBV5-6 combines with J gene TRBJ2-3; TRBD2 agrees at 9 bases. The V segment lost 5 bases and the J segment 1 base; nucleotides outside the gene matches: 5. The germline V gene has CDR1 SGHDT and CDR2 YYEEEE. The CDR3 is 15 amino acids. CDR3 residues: CASRSSSGGTDTQYF. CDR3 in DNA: TGTGCCAGCAGATCATCTAGCGGGGGCACAGATACGCAGTATTTT.

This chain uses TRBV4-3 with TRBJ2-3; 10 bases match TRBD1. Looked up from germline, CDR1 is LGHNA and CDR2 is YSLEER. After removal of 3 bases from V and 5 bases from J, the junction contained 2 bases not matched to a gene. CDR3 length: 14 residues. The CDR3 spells CASSQTGGRDTQYF. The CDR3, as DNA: TGCGCCAGCAGCCAGACAGGGGGCCGAGATACGCAGTATTTT.

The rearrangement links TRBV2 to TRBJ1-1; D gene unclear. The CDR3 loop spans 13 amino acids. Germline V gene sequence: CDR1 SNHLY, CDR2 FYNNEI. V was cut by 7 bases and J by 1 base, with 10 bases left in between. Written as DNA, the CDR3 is TGTGCCAGCATAGAGGAAAGGAACACTGAAGCTTTCTTT. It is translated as CASIEERNTEAFF.

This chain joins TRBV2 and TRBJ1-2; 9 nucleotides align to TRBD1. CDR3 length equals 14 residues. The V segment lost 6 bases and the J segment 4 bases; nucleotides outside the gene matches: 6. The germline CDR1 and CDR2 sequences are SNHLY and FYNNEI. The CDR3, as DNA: TGTGCCAGCAGGACTGGGACAGGGCCCTATGGCTACACCTTC. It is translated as CASRTGTGPYGYTF.

CDR3 region: CASSLNAFSGPSGETQYF. The CDR3 nucleotides are TGTGCCAGCAGCTTAAATGCCTTTAGCGGGCCGAGTGGGGAGACCCAGTACTTC. V and J are TRBV7-2 and TRBJ2-5; 7 bases line up with TRBD2. In germline, CDR1 is SGHTA, CDR2 FQGNSA. This CDR3 comprises 18 residues. J was trimmed by 5 bases and V by 2 bases; bases with no gene match: 17.

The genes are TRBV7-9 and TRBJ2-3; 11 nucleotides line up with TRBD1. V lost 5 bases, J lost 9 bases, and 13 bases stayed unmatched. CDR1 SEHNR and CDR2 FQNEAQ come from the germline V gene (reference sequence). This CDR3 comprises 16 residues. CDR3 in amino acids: CASSPAFGTGGETQYF. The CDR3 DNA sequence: TGTGCCAGCAGCCCCGCGTTCGGGACAGGGGGGGAAACGCAGTATTTT.

CDR3 loop: CASSPLPGQSYGYTF. Here the CDR3 DNA reads TGCGCCAGCAGCCCACTTCCGGGACAGAGCTATGGCTACACCTTC. The chain combines TRBV4-3 with TRBJ1-2; 7 bases align to TRBD1. Unmatched junction bases numbered 9, after V lost 4 bases and J lost 4 bases. Germline values: CDR1 LGHNA, CDR2 YSLEER. The CDR3 extends over 15 amino acids.

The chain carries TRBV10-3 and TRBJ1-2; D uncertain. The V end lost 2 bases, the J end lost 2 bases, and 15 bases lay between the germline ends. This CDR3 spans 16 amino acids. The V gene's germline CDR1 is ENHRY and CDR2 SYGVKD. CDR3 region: CAISELFGRINYGYTF. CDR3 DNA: TGTGCCATCAGTGAGCTTTTCGGCAGGATAAACTATGGCTACACCTTC.

CDR3 DNA sequence: TGTGCCAGCAGCCCGACTGTCGGGAAAAACACCTTC. As protein: CASSPTVGKNTF. The V call is TRBV28, the J call TRBJ1-2; no clear D gene. V was shortened by 6 bases and J by 12 bases, with 17 bases between the two germline ends. From germline, CDR1 is MDHEN and CDR2 SYDVKM. The CDR3 covers 12 residues.

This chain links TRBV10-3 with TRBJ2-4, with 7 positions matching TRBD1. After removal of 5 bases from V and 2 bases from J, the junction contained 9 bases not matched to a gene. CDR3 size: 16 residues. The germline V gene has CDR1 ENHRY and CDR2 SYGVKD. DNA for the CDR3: TGTGCCATCAGTCGACAGGGAATGGATACCAAAAACATTCAGTACTTC. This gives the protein CAISRQGMDTKNIQYF.